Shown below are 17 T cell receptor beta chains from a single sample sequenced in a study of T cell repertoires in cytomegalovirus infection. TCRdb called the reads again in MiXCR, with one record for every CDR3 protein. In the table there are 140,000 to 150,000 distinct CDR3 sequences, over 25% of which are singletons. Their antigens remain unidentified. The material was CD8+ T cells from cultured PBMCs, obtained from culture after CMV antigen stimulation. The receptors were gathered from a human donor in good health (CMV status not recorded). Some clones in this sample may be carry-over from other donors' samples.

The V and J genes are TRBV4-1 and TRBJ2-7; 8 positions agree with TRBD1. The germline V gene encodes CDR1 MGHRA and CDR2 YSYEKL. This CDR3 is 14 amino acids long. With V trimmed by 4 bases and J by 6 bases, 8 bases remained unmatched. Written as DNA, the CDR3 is TGCGCCAGCAGCCCTGGGACAGGAGTCCCCGAGCAGTACTTC. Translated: CASSPGTGVPEQYF.

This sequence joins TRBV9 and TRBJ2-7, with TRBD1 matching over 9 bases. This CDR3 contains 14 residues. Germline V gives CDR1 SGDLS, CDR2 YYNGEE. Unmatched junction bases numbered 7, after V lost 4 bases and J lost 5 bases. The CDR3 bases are TGTGCCAGCAGCCCCGGGACAGGGCTTAACGAGCAGTACTTC. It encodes CASSPGTGLNEQYF. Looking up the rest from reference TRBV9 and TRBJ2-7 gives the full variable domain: DSGVTQTPKHLITATGQRVTLRCSPRSGDLSVYWYQQSLDQGLQFLIQYYNGEERAKGNILERFSAQQFPDLHSELNLSSLELGDSALYFCASSPGTGLNEQYFGPGTRLTVT.

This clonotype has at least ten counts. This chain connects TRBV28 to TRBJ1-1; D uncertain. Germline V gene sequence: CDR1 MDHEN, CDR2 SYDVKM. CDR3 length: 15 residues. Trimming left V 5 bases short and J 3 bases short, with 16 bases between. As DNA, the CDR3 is TGTGCCAGCAGTCCTCTGTCCCTTGGTGACACTGAAGCTTTCTTT. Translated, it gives CASSPLSLGDTEAFF.

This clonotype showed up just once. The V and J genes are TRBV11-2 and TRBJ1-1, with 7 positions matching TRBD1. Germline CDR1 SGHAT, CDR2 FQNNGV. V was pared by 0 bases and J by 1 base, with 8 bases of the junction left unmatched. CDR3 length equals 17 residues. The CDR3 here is CASSLEIGGGGNTEAFF. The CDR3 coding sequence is TGTGCCAGCAGCTTAGAGATAGGGGGCGGGGGGAACACTGAAGCTTTCTTT.

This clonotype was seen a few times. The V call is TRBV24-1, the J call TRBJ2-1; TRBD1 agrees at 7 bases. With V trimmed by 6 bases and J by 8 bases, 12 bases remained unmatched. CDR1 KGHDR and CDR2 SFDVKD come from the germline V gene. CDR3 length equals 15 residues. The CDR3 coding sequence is TGTGCCACCAGTTCGCCGACACAGGGGCTGGATGAGCAGTTCTTC. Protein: CATSSPTQGLDEQFF.

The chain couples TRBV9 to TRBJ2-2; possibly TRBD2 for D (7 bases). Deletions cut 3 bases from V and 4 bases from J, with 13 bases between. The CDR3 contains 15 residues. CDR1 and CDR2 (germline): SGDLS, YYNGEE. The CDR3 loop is CASSAGGFGTGELFF. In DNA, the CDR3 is TGTGCCAGCAGCGCGGGGGGCTTTGGCACCGGGGAGCTGTTTTTT.

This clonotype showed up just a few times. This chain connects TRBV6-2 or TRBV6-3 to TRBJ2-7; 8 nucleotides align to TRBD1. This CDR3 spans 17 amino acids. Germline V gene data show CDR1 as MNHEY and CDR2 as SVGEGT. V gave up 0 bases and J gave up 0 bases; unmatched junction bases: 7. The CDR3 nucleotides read TGTGCCAGCAGTTACTCGACAGGGGACGTATTCTCCTACGAGCAGTACTTC. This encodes CASSYSTGDVFSYEQYF.

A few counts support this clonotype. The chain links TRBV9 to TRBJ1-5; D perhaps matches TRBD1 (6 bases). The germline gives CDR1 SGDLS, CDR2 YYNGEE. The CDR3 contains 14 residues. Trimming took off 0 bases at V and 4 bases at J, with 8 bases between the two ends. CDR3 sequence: CASSVGTENQPQHF. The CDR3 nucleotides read TGTGCCAGCAGCGTAGGGACAGAGAATCAGCCCCAGCATTTT.

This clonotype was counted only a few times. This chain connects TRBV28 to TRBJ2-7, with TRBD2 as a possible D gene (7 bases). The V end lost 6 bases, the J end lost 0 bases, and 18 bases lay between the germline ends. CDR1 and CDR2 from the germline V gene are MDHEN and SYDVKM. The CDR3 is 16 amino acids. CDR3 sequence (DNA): TGTGCCAGCAGAGTCCGCGGGGGCTTTAGCTCCTACGAGCAGTACTTC. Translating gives CASRVRGGFSSYEQYF.

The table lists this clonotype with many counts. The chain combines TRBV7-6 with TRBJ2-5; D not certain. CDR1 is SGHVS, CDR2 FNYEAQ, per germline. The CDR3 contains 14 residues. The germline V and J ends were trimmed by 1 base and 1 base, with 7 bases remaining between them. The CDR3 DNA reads TGTGCCAGCAGCTTAGTGGCTACCCAAGAGACCCAGTACTTC. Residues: CASSLVATQETQYF.

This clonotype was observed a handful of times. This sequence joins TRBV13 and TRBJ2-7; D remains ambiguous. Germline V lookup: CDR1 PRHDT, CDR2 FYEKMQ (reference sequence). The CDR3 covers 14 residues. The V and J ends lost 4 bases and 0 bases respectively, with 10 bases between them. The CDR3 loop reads CASSSANSSYEQYF. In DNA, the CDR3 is TGTGCCAGCAGCTCCGCGAACAGCTCCTACGAGCAGTACTTC.

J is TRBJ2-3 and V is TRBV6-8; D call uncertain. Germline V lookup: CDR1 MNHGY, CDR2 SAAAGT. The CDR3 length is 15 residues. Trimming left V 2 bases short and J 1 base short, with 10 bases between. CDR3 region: CASSYEWQRTDTQYF. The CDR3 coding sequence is TGTGCCAGCAGTTACGAGTGGCAACGCACAGATACGCAGTATTTT.

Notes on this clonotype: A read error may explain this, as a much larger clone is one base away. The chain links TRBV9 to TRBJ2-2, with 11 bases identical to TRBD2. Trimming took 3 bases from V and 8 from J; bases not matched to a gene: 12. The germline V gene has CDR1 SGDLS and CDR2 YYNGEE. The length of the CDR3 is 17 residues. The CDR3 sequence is CASSARDSGGATGELFF. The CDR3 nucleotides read TGTGCCAGCAGCGCAAGGGATAGCGGGGGGGCGACTGGGGAGCTGTTTTTT.

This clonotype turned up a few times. This CDR3 is CASSFFLGDTQYF. The CDR3 DNA is TGTGCCAGCAGCTTTTTCCTCGGGGATACGCAGTATTTT. The chain links TRBV7-2 to TRBJ2-3; no clear D gene. Germline V CDR1 and CDR2: SGHTA, FQGNSA. V was cut by 3 bases and J by 6 bases, with 10 bases left in between. CDR3 length equals 13 residues.

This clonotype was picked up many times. The CDR3 region has the DNA TGTGCCAGCAGCTCCACCGGGACTAGCGGGCTTACGCAGTATTTT. Its translation: CASSSTGTSGLTQYF. This chain connects TRBV7-2 to TRBJ2-3; 12 bases are shared with TRBD2. Germline CDR1 reads SGHTA; CDR2 reads FQGNSA. The J segment lost 8 bases and the V segment lost 4 bases, leaving 7 bases of the junction unmatched. The CDR3 length is 15 residues.

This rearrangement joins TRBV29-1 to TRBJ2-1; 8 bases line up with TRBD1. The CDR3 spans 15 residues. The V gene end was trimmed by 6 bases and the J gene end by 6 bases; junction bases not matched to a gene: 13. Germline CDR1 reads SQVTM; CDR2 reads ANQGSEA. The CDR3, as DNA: TGCAGCGTACCCAACAGGGGGGAGACCGGCAATGAGCAGTTCTTC. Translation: CSVPNRGETGNEQFF.

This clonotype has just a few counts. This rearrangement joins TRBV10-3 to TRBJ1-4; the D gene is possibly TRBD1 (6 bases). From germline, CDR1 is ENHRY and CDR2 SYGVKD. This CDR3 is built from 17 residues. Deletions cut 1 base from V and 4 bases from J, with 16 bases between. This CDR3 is CAISEWGDNGINEKLFF. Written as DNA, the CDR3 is TGTGCCATCAGTGAGTGGGGGGACAATGGAATTAATGAAAAACTGTTTTTT.